The T cell receptor beta chain described here comes from a study of blood T cell repertoires in COVID-19. Produced via immunoSEQ multiplex PCR; TCRdb's table is partial and in-frame only. The sample lists about 110,000 clones, 60% to 85% occurring once. Patients at the Seattle site were enrolled during active infection and followed longitudinally. CDR3 size: 18 residues. V shed 0 bases and J 3 bases; nucleotides not matched to a gene: 11. The specimen was peripheral blood. The chain combines TRBV6-7 with TRBJ2-7, with 10 bases identical to TRBD1. TRBV6-7 is flagged as an ORF with uncertain function. This receptor was identified in a man older than 75 with COVID-19, enrolled during active disease. The CDR3 DNA is TGTGCCAGCAGTTACTCGAAGGGACAGGGGACCTCGATCTACGAGCAGTACTTC. It specifies CASSYSKGQGTSIYEQYF.